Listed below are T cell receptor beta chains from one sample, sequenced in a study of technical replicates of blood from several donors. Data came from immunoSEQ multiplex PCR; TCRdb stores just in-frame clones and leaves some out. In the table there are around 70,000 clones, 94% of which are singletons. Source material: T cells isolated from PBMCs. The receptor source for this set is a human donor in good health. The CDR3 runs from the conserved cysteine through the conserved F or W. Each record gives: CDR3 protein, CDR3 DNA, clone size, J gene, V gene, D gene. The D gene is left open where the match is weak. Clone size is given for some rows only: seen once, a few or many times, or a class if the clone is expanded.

cdr3_aa: CASSESLAGGDGELFF
cdr3_nt: TGCGCCAGCAGTGAGTCTCTAGCGGGGGGCGACGGGGAGCTGTTTTTT
clone_size: NA
j_call: TRBJ2-2
v_call: TRBV10-2
d_call: TRBD2

cdr3_aa: CASSGLAGYTGELFF
cdr3_nt: TGTGCCAGCAGCGGACTAGCGGGTTACACCGGGGAGCTGTTTTTT
clone_size: NA
j_call: TRBJ2-2
v_call: TRBV11-3
d_call: TRBD2

cdr3_aa: CASSSFRRDYLPYEQYF
cdr3_nt: TGTGCCAGCAGCTCGTTCCGCCGGGACTATCTACCCTACGAGCAGTACTTC
clone_size: NA
j_call: TRBJ2-7
v_call: TRBV11-2
d_call: TRBD2

cdr3_aa: CASSFARANYGYTF
cdr3_nt: TGTGCCAGCAGTTTCGCTAGAGCTAACTATGGCTACACCTTC
clone_size: NA
j_call: TRBJ1-2
v_call: TRBV27
d_call: NA

cdr3_aa: CASSLYVHRGELHF
cdr3_nt: TGTGCCAGCAGTTTATACGTCCACAGGGGAGAGTTGCATTTT
clone_size: NA
j_call: TRBJ1-5
v_call: TRBV27
d_call: TRBD1

cdr3_aa: CSVEDWWEGRAYNEQFF
cdr3_nt: TGCAGCGTTGAAGATTGGTGGGAGGGGAGGGCCTACAATGAGCAGTTCTTC
clone_size: NA
j_call: TRBJ2-1
v_call: TRBV29-1
d_call: TRBD2

cdr3_aa: CASSLQAGTGFPGNTIYF
cdr3_nt: TGTGCCAGCAGCTTACAGGCCGGGACAGGTTTTCCTGGAAACACCATATATTTT
clone_size: NA
j_call: TRBJ1-3
v_call: TRBV11-3
d_call: TRBD1

cdr3_aa: CASSLLPAGGNTGELFF
cdr3_nt: TGTGCCAGCAGCTTACTTCCGGCAGGGGGGAACACCGGGGAGCTGTTTTTT
clone_size: NA
j_call: TRBJ2-2
v_call: TRBV7-6
d_call: TRBD1

cdr3_aa: CASRSGTSGASYNEQFF
cdr3_nt: TGCGCCAGCAGGAGCGGGACTAGCGGGGCCTCCTACAATGAGCAGTTCTTC
clone_size: NA
j_call: TRBJ2-1
v_call: TRBV5-1
d_call: TRBD2

cdr3_aa: CASSLQGILEAFF
cdr3_nt: TGTGCCAGCAGCTTACAGGGTATCCTTGAAGCTTTCTTT
clone_size: NA
j_call: TRBJ1-1
v_call: TRBV7-3
d_call: NA

cdr3_aa: CAGGQGAIGELFF
cdr3_nt: TGTGCCGGGGGACAGGGGGCAATCGGGGAGCTGTTTTTT
clone_size: NA
j_call: TRBJ2-2
v_call: TRBV9
d_call: TRBD1

cdr3_aa: CASSPLGASNQPQHF
cdr3_nt: TGTGCCAGCTCACCCTTGGGGGCAAGCAATCAGCCCCAGCATTTT
clone_size: once
j_call: TRBJ1-5
v_call: TRBV18
d_call: NA

cdr3_aa: CASSIGLAVNEQFF
cdr3_nt: TGTGCCAGTAGTATAGGTCTAGCGGTAAATGAGCAGTTCTTC
clone_size: NA
j_call: TRBJ2-1
v_call: TRBV19
d_call: TRBD2

cdr3_aa: CASSIGRQGGSQPQHF
cdr3_nt: TGTGCCAGTAGTATAGGGCGACAGGGTGGCAGTCAGCCCCAGCATTTT
clone_size: NA
j_call: TRBJ1-5
v_call: TRBV19
d_call: TRBD1

cdr3_aa: CASSLIGLPEQFF
cdr3_nt: TGTGCCAGCAGTTTAATCGGGTTGCCTGAGCAGTTCTTC
clone_size: NA
j_call: TRBJ2-1
v_call: TRBV28
d_call: NA

cdr3_aa: CASSSGTSNTGELFF
cdr3_nt: TGTGCCAGCAGCTCCGGGACTAGCAACACCGGGGAGCTGTTTTTT
clone_size: NA
j_call: TRBJ2-2
v_call: TRBV7-3
d_call: TRBD2

cdr3_aa: CASSYAALANEQFF
cdr3_nt: TGTGCCAGCAGTTACGCGGCCCTTGCGAATGAGCAGTTCTTC
clone_size: NA
j_call: TRBJ2-1
v_call: TRBV6-6
d_call: NA